The 10 T cell receptor beta chains reported below all come from one sample, sequenced in a study of PD-1 blockade in mismatch repair-deficient tumors. TCRdb keeps only in-frame clones here, not all; method: immunoSEQ multiplex PCR. The sample includes approximately 50,000 clones, around 82% of them seen just once. Material: peripheral blood, obtained 4 weeks after starting pembrolizumab. These receptors came from an adult with mismatch repair-deficient cancer.

V usage is TRBV29-1 and J usage is TRBJ1-2; 7 nucleotides line up with TRBD1. Per the germline V gene, CDR1 is SQVTM and CDR2 is ANQGSEA. The CDR3 sequence is 12 residues long. V was clipped by 4 bases and J by 5 bases; unmatched bases: 4. CDR3 sequence reads: CSVVTGRYGYTF. CDR3 nucleotide sequence: TGCAGCGTTGTGACAGGGAGGTATGGCTACACCTTC.

The chain carries TRBV30 and TRBJ2-3; D is undetermined. The CDR3 sequence is 14 residues long. The V end was cut by 0 bases, the J end by 0 bases, with 7 bases between. Germline values: CDR1 GTSNPN, CDR2 SVGIG (reference sequence). The CDR3 loop is CAWSVSGSTDTQYF. As DNA, the CDR3 is TGTGCCTGGAGTGTATCCGGGAGCACAGATACGCAGTATTTT.

The chain employs TRBV27 and TRBJ2-7; D may match TRBD1 or TRBD2 (5 bases each). The V end lost 9 bases, the J end lost 2 bases, and 17 bases lay between the germline ends. CDR1 and CDR2 (germline): MNHEY, SMNVEV (reference sequence). CDR3 length equals 14 residues. The CDR3 loop reads CASSRGGPTYEQYF. The CDR3 coding sequence is TGTGCCAGTTCCCGTGGGGGACCCACCTACGAGCAGTACTTC.

The chain is built from TRBV5-6 and TRBJ2-7, with TRBD1 matching 7 bases. The CDR3 extends over 13 amino acids. Unmatched junction bases numbered 7, after V lost 2 bases and J lost 8 bases. Germline assignment: CDR1 SGHDT and CDR2 YYEEEE. CDR3 region: CASSLLTGRQQYF. DNA for the CDR3: TGTGCCAGCAGCTTACTGACAGGGCGCCAGCAGTACTTC.

The chain joins TRBV29-1 to TRBJ2-3; D unclear. This CDR3 is 13 amino acids long. Per germline, CDR1 SQVTM and CDR2 ANQGSEA. Trimming removed 5 bases at V and 5 bases at J, with 14 bases between. The CDR3: CSVSDKRGDTQYF. The CDR3 DNA reads as TGCAGCGTTTCTGACAAGCGTGGAGATACGCAGTATTTT.

The chain is built from TRBV6-1 and TRBJ2-1; a weak D match, TRBD1 (6 bases). Germline V gives CDR1 MNHNS, CDR2 SASEGT. Trimming pared 7 bases from V and 5 bases from J, leaving 18 bases between. The CDR3 length is 15 residues. CDR3 coding DNA: TGTGCCAGCATTTCAGTTGGGGGCACCCACAATGAGCAGTTCTTC. Its translation is CASISVGGTHNEQFF.

This rearrangement joins TRBV7-9 to TRBJ2-5; 7 bases are a match to TRBD2. The trim removed 2 bases at V and 4 bases at J, leaving 4 bases unmatched. The CDR3 has 14 amino acids. Germline assignment: CDR1 SEHNR and CDR2 FQNEAQ (reference sequence). The CDR3 loop is CASSLYGEGETQYF. CDR3 sequence (DNA): TGTGCCAGCAGCTTATATGGGGAGGGAGAGACCCAGTACTTC.

This clone was seen repeatedly, ten times or more. The V gene is TRBV28, the J gene TRBJ1-2; D may be TRBD1 (6 bases). The germline V gene has CDR1 MDHEN and CDR2 SYDVKM. CDR3 size: 12 residues. Trimming stripped 7 bases from V and 10 bases from J, with 16 bases between. DNA for the CDR3: TGTGCCAGCACATGGCAAGGACAGCACTACACCTTC. It codes for CASTWQGQHYTF.

In DNA, the CDR3 is TGTGCCACCAGCAGAGATCGGGGACTAGCGAACACCGGGGAGCTGTTTTTT. Translating it yields CATSRDRGLANTGELFF. The chain is built from TRBV15 and TRBJ2-2, with 8 bases identical to TRBD2. The CDR3 has 17 residues. Germline values: CDR1 LNHNV, CDR2 YYDKDF (reference sequence). J was trimmed by 0 bases and V by 0 bases; bases with no gene match: 3.

The J gene is TRBJ2-7, the V gene TRBV7-2; D call uncertain. Trimming left V 6 bases short and J 0 bases short, with 9 bases between. CDR1 and CDR2 from the germline V gene are SGHTA and FQGNSA. This CDR3 comprises 13 residues. DNA for the CDR3: TGTGCCAGCAGACAAGCGAGCTCCTACGAGCAGTACTTC. This gives the protein CASRQASSYEQYF.